The 18 T cell receptor beta chains presented below share a single source sample, sequenced in a study of blood T cells in healthy people across ages. A second PCR of 7 to 11 cycles used a sample-barcoded 5' primer and a J-beta primer mix. TCRdb passed the 5' RACE reads through MiXCR, listing each CDR3 protein once. Among approximately 1,000,000 distinct CDR3 sequences listed, 45% were seen once. The sequencing sample was made of blood. These receptors came from a woman in her fifties or sixties in good health.

This clonotype was seen more than once but under ten times. V and J are TRBV29-1 and TRBJ2-7; D possibly corresponds to TRBD1 (5 bases). V lost 1 base and J 6 bases, leaving 16 bases between the germline ends. The germline V gene encodes CDR1 SQVTM and CDR2 ANQGSEA. The CDR3 totals 14 residues. This CDR3 reads CSVEVPGWSGEQYF. The CDR3 DNA reads TGCAGCGTTGAAGTACCAGGGTGGAGTGGCGAGCAGTACTTC.

This chain connects TRBV20-1 to TRBJ2-3, with D unclear. The CDR3 runs 12 residues. With 4 bases removed from V and 4 bases from J, the gap between germline ends came to 9 bases. The V gene's germline CDR1 is DFQATT and CDR2 SNEGSKA (reference sequence). The chain's CDR3 is CSAKGFADTQYF. In nucleotides, the CDR3 is TGCAGTGCTAAAGGTTTCGCAGATACGCAGTATTTT.

This clonotype was seen more than once but under ten times. The chain links TRBV20-1 to TRBJ2-1; 9 bases are a match to TRBD2. The J segment lost 1 base and the V segment lost 0 bases, leaving 4 bases of the junction unmatched. Germline assignment: CDR1 DFQATT and CDR2 SNEGSKA (reference sequence). There are 16 residues in the CDR3. DNA of the CDR3: TGCAGTGCTAGAGATCAAGCGGGAGGTTCCTACAATGAGCAGTTCTTC. Translating gives CSARDQAGGSYNEQFF.

The chain uses TRBV20-1 and TRBJ1-1, with D perhaps TRBD1 (5 bases). The CDR3 is 17 amino acids. Trimming pared 6 bases from V and 0 bases from J, leaving 23 bases between. In germline, CDR1 is DFQATT, CDR2 SNEGSKA (reference sequence). The CDR3 sequence is CSAERPFQGVMNTEAFF. Here the CDR3 DNA reads TGCAGTGCGGAAAGGCCCTTCCAGGGTGTTATGAACACTGAAGCTTTCTTT.

The chain carries TRBV10-3 and TRBJ2-5; D gene uncertain. Trimming took 2 bases from V and 3 from J, leaving 13 bases between them. The CDR3 consists of 15 residues. Germline loops: CDR1 ENHRY, CDR2 SYGVKD. The CDR3 coding sequence is TGTGCCATCAGTGAGAATGACTTGCCTAAAGAGACCCAGTACTTC. Translation gives CAISENDLPKETQYF.

The V call is TRBV7-6, the J call TRBJ2-1, with D unresolved. Per the germline V gene, CDR1 is SGHVS and CDR2 is FNYEAQ. Deletions cut 5 bases from V and 7 bases from J, with 12 bases between. The CDR3 runs 13 residues. In nucleotides, the CDR3 is TGTGCCAGCAGCCCCTCCCCGCGGAATGAGCAGTTCTTC. Translated, it gives CASSPSPRNEQFF.

The chain uses TRBV5-6 and TRBJ2-6; D perhaps matches TRBD1 (6 bases). This CDR3 is built from 15 residues. The ends were cut back, 3 bases at V and 6 bases at J, with 13 bases in the middle. Germline V gene data show CDR1 as SGHDT and CDR2 as YYEEEE. The CDR3 DNA follows: TGTGCCAGCAGCTGGAGACAGGTTGAGGCCAACGTCCTGACTTTC. Its translation is CASSWRQVEANVLTF.

This sequence joins TRBV5-1 and TRBJ2-1, with D possibly being TRBD2 (6 bases). The V gene lost 4 bases and the J gene lost 0 bases, with 23 bases spanning the gap. The CDR3 covers 19 residues. CDR1 SGHRS and CDR2 YFSETQ come from the germline V gene. CDR3 sequence reads: CASSNPSGRAGSSYNEQFF. In DNA form, the CDR3 reads TGCGCCAGCAGCAATCCCTCCGGGCGGGCCGGGAGCTCCTACAATGAGCAGTTCTTC.

Regarding this clonotype: Since a much larger clone is just one base distant, this may be a read error. The chain combines TRBV10-1 with TRBJ2-7; D gene ambiguous. This CDR3 spans 15 amino acids. Germline V CDR1 and CDR2: WNHNN, SYGVQD (reference sequence). The CDR3: CAGSENTGSSYEQYF. CDR3 in DNA: TGCGCCGGCAGTGAAAACACGGGTTCCTCCTACGAGCAGTACTTC.

This clonotype was seen only a few times. The chain has TRBV5-1 and TRBJ1-1, with D hard to call. V gave up 4 bases and J gave up 0 bases, with 13 bases separating them. CDR1 is SGHRS, CDR2 YFSETQ, per germline. The CDR3 contains 15 residues. DNA for the CDR3: TGCGCCAGCAGCCCCTCGGACGGTATGAACACTGAAGCTTTCTTT. The encoded protein is CASSPSDGMNTEAFF.

This clonotype was observed many times. The genes are TRBV20-1 and TRBJ2-5; 7 bases agree with TRBD1. V trimming: 0 bases; J trimming: 5 bases; junction bases outside the gene matches: 18. The CDR3 runs 18 residues. Germline lookup yields CDR1 DFQATT and CDR2 SNEGSKA (reference sequence). The CDR3 DNA reads TGCAGTGCTAGAGAGAGCCAGACAGGGTTCAACAAGTGGGAGACCCAGTACTTC. Amino acid sequence: CSARESQTGFNKWETQYF.

The chain uses TRBV6-1 and TRBJ1-5; D gene ambiguous. V gave up 2 bases and J gave up 6 bases, with 14 bases separating them. The CDR3 runs to 15 residues. Looked up from germline, CDR1 is MNHNS and CDR2 is SASEGT. This chain's CDR3 is CASSELQSPRQPQHF. CDR3 bases: TGTGCCAGCAGTGAACTCCAGTCCCCCCGTCAGCCCCAGCATTTT.

As regards this clonotype: One end of the junction varies from germline; a read error may be responsible. The J gene is TRBJ2-5, the V gene TRBV5-5, with 8 bases aligning to TRBD1. CDR1 and CDR2 from the germline V gene are SGHKS and YYEKEE (reference sequence). CDR3 length: 16 residues. DNA for the CDR3: TGTGCCGGCAGACCCATACAGGGGGTATGGGAAGAGACCCAGTACTTC. Residues: CAGRPIQGVWEETQYF.

This chain joins TRBV7-3 and TRBJ2-1; TRBD1 aligns across 8 bases. The CDR3 has 16 residues. J gave up 6 bases and V 1 base, and 8 bases lay outside the gene matches. Per the germline V gene, CDR1 is SGHTA and CDR2 is FQGTGA. Written as DNA, the CDR3 is TGTGCCAGCAGCTTAATCCGAGGACAGGGCGGCAATGAGCAGTTCTTC. Its translation is CASSLIRGQGGNEQFF.

This clonotype was picked up many times. The chain joins TRBV11-2 to TRBJ2-3; 7 positions agree with TRBD1. The CDR3 sequence is 14 residues long. Germline CDR1 SGHAT, CDR2 FQNNGV. V lost 5 bases and J lost 4; bases outside the gene matches: 6. CDR3 protein: CASSKDRFADTQYF. CDR3 coding DNA: TGTGCCAGCAGCAAGGACAGGTTTGCAGATACGCAGTATTTT.

This clonotype was found once. The chain combines TRBV28 with TRBJ1-5; D unclear. Trimming stripped 3 bases from V and 1 base from J, with 13 bases between. Germline CDR1 is MDHEN and CDR2 is SYDVKM. CDR3 length equals 16 residues. The CDR3 loop reads CASSLGGYGSNQPQHF. CDR3 DNA sequence: TGTGCCAGCAGTTTGGGAGGGTACGGCAGCAATCAGCCCCAGCATTTT. The full variable domain, in which reference TRBV28 and TRBJ1-5 provide the parts outside the CDR3, is DVKVTQSSRYLVKRTGEKVFLECVQDMDHENMFWYRQDPGLGLRLIYFSYDVKMKEKGDIPEGYSVSREKKERFSLILESASTNQTSMYLCASSLGGYGSNQPQHFGDGTRLSIL.

The chain combines TRBV18 with TRBJ2-2; D gene unclear. The germline gives CDR1 KGHSH, CDR2 LQKENI. This CDR3 region has 17 residues. V lost 1 base, J lost 4 bases, and 16 bases lay in between. This CDR3 reads CASSPREMERLTGELFF. CDR3 nucleotide sequence: TGTGCCAGCTCACCACGGGAAATGGAGAGACTCACCGGGGAGCTGTTTTTT.

In this sample, this clonotype turned up a few times. The V call is TRBV7-9, the J call TRBJ1-1, with 7 bases that match TRBD1. Germline lookup yields CDR1 SEHNR and CDR2 FQNEAQ (reference sequence). This CDR3 comprises 14 residues. V shed 5 bases, J shed 1 base, and the junction held 4 bases outside the gene matches. CDR3 loop: CASSPGQANTEAFF. CDR3 bases: TGTGCCAGCAGCCCCGGACAGGCGAACACTGAAGCTTTCTTT.